These T cell receptor beta chains were read from a single sample in a study of T cells in lung cancer brain metastases. Assay: immunoSEQ multiplex PCR; the TCRdb copy retains only in-frame clones and omits some. The data contain 3,900 or so clones, over 85% of them singletons. The sequenced sample consisted of tumor tissue from the primary lung tumor. The receptors come from a man aged 55-75 years with non-small cell lung cancer. CDR3s include the opening cysteine and the closing phenylalanine or tryptophan. The order of the fields is CDR3 protein, CDR3 DNA, D gene, J gene, V gene, clone size. A D gene is named only where the DNA matches it firmly. Not all rows give a size; the values are once, few, many and, for expanded clones, a class.

CDR3: CASSLGQGVSNEQFF
DNA: TGTGCCAGCAGCTTAGGTCAGGGGGTGTCTAATGAGCAGTTCTTC
D: TRBD1
J: TRBJ2-1
V: TRBV7-3
size: .

CDR3: CASSLAGTSGETQYF
DNA: TGCGCCAGCAGCCTTGCCGGGACTAGCGGAGAGACCCAGTACTTC
D: TRBD2
J: TRBJ2-5
V: TRBV5-1
size: .

CDR3: CATSRDLSMRGGSYNEQFF
DNA: TGTGCCACCAGCAGAGATCTCTCGATGCGGGGGGGTTCCTACAATGAGCAGTTCTTC
D: TRBD2
J: TRBJ2-1
V: TRBV15
size: once

CDR3: CASREDYGYTF
DNA: TGTGCCAGCAGGGAAGACTATGGCTACACCTTC
D: .
J: TRBJ1-2
V: TRBV2
size: few

CDR3: CASSPGSQISGANVLTF
DNA: TGTGCCAGCTCACCAGGATCACAAATCTCTGGGGCCAACGTCCTGACTTTC
D: .
J: TRBJ2-6
V: TRBV18
size: once

CDR3: CAWSGGAGHSPLHF
DNA: TGTGCCTGGAGCGGGGGAGCCGGGCATTCACCCCTCCACTTT
D: .
J: TRBJ1-6
V: TRBV30
size: .

CDR3: CASSPDLGQPQHF
DNA: TGTGCCAGCAGCCCCGACCTAGGTCAGCCCCAGCATTTT
D: .
J: TRBJ1-5
V: TRBV7-2
size: .

CDR3: CASSPVISTGNEQFF
DNA: TGTGCCAGCTCACCCGTTATTTCTACGGGGAATGAGCAGTTCTTC
D: .
J: TRBJ2-1
V: TRBV18
size: .

CDR3: CASSVEPSGRNTGELFF
DNA: TGTGCCAGCAGCGTAGAGCCTAGCGGGAGAAACACCGGGGAGCTGTTTTTT
D: TRBD2
J: TRBJ2-2
V: TRBV9
size: .

CDR3: CASSPGTDTSWDTQYF
DNA: TGTGCCAGCAGCCCGGGGACAGATACTAGCTGGGATACGCAGTATTTT
D: .
J: TRBJ2-3
V: TRBV9
size: once

CDR3: CANSPPQGEFEQYF
DNA: TGTGCCAACAGCCCACCGCAAGGCGAGTTCGAGCAGTACTTC
D: .
J: TRBJ2-7
V: TRBV7-9
size: .

CDR3: CASSSMDIHAQHF
DNA: TGTGCCAGCAGTTCGATGGATATTCACGCCCAGCATTTT
D: .
J: TRBJ1-5
V: TRBV27
size: .

CDR3: CAISERTGEKLFF
DNA: TGTGCCATCAGTGAGAGAACAGGGGAAAAACTGTTTTTT
D: .
J: TRBJ1-4
V: TRBV10-3
size: .

CDR3: CASSLRGLYGYTF
DNA: TGTGCCAGCAGTCTCCGGGGTCTCTATGGCTACACCTTC
D: .
J: TRBJ1-2
V: TRBV6-1
size: .

CDR3: CASSLDRGTYEQYF
DNA: TGTGCCAGCAGCTTGGACAGGGGCACTTACGAGCAGTATTTC
D: TRBD1
J: TRBJ2-7
V: TRBV5-4
size: once

CDR3: CASTYRTLANYGYTF
DNA: TGTGCCAGCACTTACCGGACGTTAGCTAACTATGGCTACACCTTC
D: .
J: TRBJ1-2
V: TRBV6-6
size: .

CDR3: CASSQGSRETETFF
DNA: TGTGCCAGCAGCCAAGGATCCAGGGAGACTGAAACTTTCTTT
D: .
J: TRBJ1-1
V: TRBV4-2
size: .

CDR3: CASSLMTQGAGELFF
DNA: TGTGCCAGCAGCTTAATGACACAGGGGGCCGGGGAGCTGTTTTTT
D: TRBD1
J: TRBJ2-2
V: TRBV7-3
size: .

CDR3: CASSQAQDGNSYGYTF
DNA: TGTGCCAGCAGCCAGGCACAGGACGGAAACTCCTATGGCTACACCTTC
D: .
J: TRBJ1-2
V: TRBV4-2
size: .

CDR3: CASSGTGGPVQYF
DNA: TGTGCCAGCAGTGGGACAGGGGGCCCTGTGCAGTACTTC
D: TRBD1
J: TRBJ2-7
V: TRBV14
size: .

CDR3: CASSERDRHTYEQYF
DNA: TGTGCCAGCAGTGAACGGGACAGGCATACCTACGAGCAGTACTTC
D: TRBD1
J: TRBJ2-7
V: TRBV6-1
size: .

CDR3: CASSLGRTRAGELFF
DNA: TGTGCCAGCAGCTTAGGGAGGACCCGGGCCGGGGAGCTGTTTTTT
D: .
J: TRBJ2-2
V: TRBV7-2
size: once

CDR3: CASSEYLVGQYQETQYF
DNA: TGTGCCAGCAGTGAATATCTAGTCGGACAATATCAAGAGACCCAGTACTTC
D: .
J: TRBJ2-5
V: TRBV6-1
size: .

CDR3: CASSLFPPLGNEQFF
DNA: TGTGCCAGCAGCTTATTCCCGCCGTTGGGCAATGAGCAGTTCTTC
D: .
J: TRBJ2-1
V: TRBV7-9
size: .

CDR3: CASKGRGAEQYF
DNA: TGTGCCAGCAAGGGGAGGGGGGCTGAGCAGTACTTC
D: .
J: TRBJ2-7
V: TRBV6-5
size: .

CDR3: CSVGLAGGSDTQYF
DNA: TGCAGCGTTGGACTAGCGGGGGGTTCAGATACGCAGTATTTT
D: TRBD2
J: TRBJ2-3
V: TRBV29-1
size: .

CDR3: CASIHQGPGELFF
DNA: TGTGCCAGCATACACCAGGGTCCCGGGGAGCTGTTTTTT
D: .
J: TRBJ2-2
V: TRBV28
size: .

CDR3: CSVATSRNTEAFF
DNA: TGCAGCGTTGCGACTTCAAGAAACACTGAAGCTTTCTTT
D: .
J: TRBJ1-1
V: TRBV29-1
size: few

CDR3: CASSSSGREFNEQFF
DNA: TGTGCCAGCTCTTCCTCGGGGAGGGAGTTTAATGAGCAGTTCTTC
D: TRBD2
J: TRBJ2-1
V: TRBV18
size: .

CDR3: CASSLQGPRADTQYF
DNA: TGTGCCAGCAGCTTACAGGGGCCGCGGGCAGATACGCAGTATTTT
D: .
J: TRBJ2-3
V: TRBV7-6
size: once

CDR3: CASRDPLLHVLDEQYF
DNA: TGTGCCAGCAGGGATCCGTTGCTACACGTGTTAGACGAGCAGTACTTC
D: .
J: TRBJ2-7
V: TRBV21-1
size: .

CDR3: CASSLDPGELFF
DNA: TGTGCCAGCAGCTTAGATCCCGGGGAGCTGTTTTTT
D: .
J: TRBJ2-2
V: TRBV11-3
size: .

CDR3: CASSTGYQPQHF
DNA: TGTGCCAGCAGCACAGGTTATCAGCCCCAGCATTTT
D: .
J: TRBJ1-5
V: TRBV6-1
size: .

CDR3: CASSQIGEEQIYNEQFF
DNA: TGTGCCAGCAGCCAAATTGGGGAGGAGCAGATCTACAATGAGCAGTTCTTC
D: .
J: TRBJ2-1
V: TRBV14
size: .

CDR3: CASSEVSGGANEQFF
DNA: TGTGCCAGCAGTGAAGTTAGCGGGGGGGCCAATGAGCAGTTCTTC
D: TRBD2
J: TRBJ2-1
V: TRBV6-1
size: .

CDR3: CAWRRSDREREKLFF
DNA: TGTGCCTGGAGGAGGTCCGACAGGGAGCGTGAAAAACTGTTTTTT
D: TRBD1
J: TRBJ1-4
V: TRBV30
size: .

CDR3: CASSGKPGQGSEQYF
DNA: TGTGCCAGCAGTGGAAAACCCGGACAGGGGAGCGAGCAGTACTTC
D: TRBD1
J: TRBJ2-7
V: TRBV6-1
size: .

CDR3: CASSLNGRGSFNEKLFF
DNA: TGTGCCAGCAGCTTGAATGGCAGGGGGAGTTTCAATGAAAAACTGTTTTTT
D: TRBD1
J: TRBJ1-4
V: TRBV5-6
size: .

CDR3: CASSRDRGETQYF
DNA: TGTGCCAGCAGCCGGGACAGGGGAGAGACCCAGTACTTC
D: TRBD1
J: TRBJ2-5
V: TRBV5-5
size: once

CDR3: CASSLGLAEGGEQYF
DNA: TGTGCCAGCAGCTTAGGACTAGCGGAGGGGGGTGAGCAGTACTTC
D: TRBD2
J: TRBJ2-7
V: TRBV11-3
size: .

CDR3: CASSITGLVGLASYNEQFF
DNA: TGTGCCAGTAGTATTACGGGACTAGTGGGTCTAGCCTCCTACAATGAGCAGTTCTTC
D: TRBD2
J: TRBJ2-1
V: TRBV19
size: .

CDR3: CASSMGGNYGYTF
DNA: TGTGCCAGCAGTATGGGCGGCAACTATGGCTACACCTTC
D: .
J: TRBJ1-2
V: TRBV28
size: .

CDR3: CASSQRGQGTYNEQFF
DNA: TGTGCCAGCAGCCAACGGGGACAGGGGACCTACAATGAGCAGTTCTTC
D: TRBD1
J: TRBJ2-1
V: TRBV4-2
size: .

CDR3: CAISRGQGGNTEAFF
DNA: TGTGCCATCAGTCGCGGACAGGGTGGGAACACTGAAGCTTTCTTT
D: TRBD1
J: TRBJ1-1
V: TRBV10-3
size: .

CDR3: CASSLGQGADTQYF
DNA: TGTGCCAGCAGCCTCGGACAGGGGGCAGATACGCAGTATTTT
D: TRBD1
J: TRBJ2-3
V: TRBV7-9
size: .

CDR3: CSVDRQGDITDTQYF
DNA: TGCAGCGTTGATCGGCAGGGCGATATCACAGATACGCAGTATTTT
D: .
J: TRBJ2-3
V: TRBV29-1
size: .

CDR3: CASSADRRNSPLHF
DNA: TGTGCCAGCAGCGCGGACAGGCGAAATTCACCCCTCCACTTT
D: TRBD1
J: TRBJ1-6
V: TRBV5-4
size: .

CDR3: CTSSHSDLGKTQYF
DNA: TGCACCAGCAGCCATTCGGACCTCGGGAAGACCCAGTACTTC
D: .
J: TRBJ2-5
V: TRBV1
size: .

CDR3: CASSYGLAGELFF
DNA: TGTGCCAGCAGCTACGGACTAGCCGGGGAGCTGTTTTTT
D: TRBD2
J: TRBJ2-2
V: TRBV5-8
size: .

CDR3: CASSQVGAGAEAFF
DNA: TGTGCCAGCAGTCAGGTAGGGGCAGGCGCTGAAGCTTTCTTT
D: .
J: TRBJ1-1
V: TRBV6-5
size: .

CDR3: CASTPTGPQETQYF
DNA: TGTGCCAGCACGCCGACAGGGCCACAAGAGACCCAGTACTTC
D: TRBD1
J: TRBJ2-5
V: TRBV5-6
size: .

CDR3: CASSLVISGGVRDTQYF
DNA: TGTGCCAGCAGCTTAGTTATCAGCGGGGGGGTCCGGGATACGCAGTATTTT
D: TRBD2
J: TRBJ2-3
V: TRBV7-2
size: .